The 14 T cell receptor beta chains in this list originate from one sample, sequenced in a study of blood T cell repertoires in COVID-19. The protocol was immunoSEQ multiplex PCR, while the TCRdb copy is restricted to in-frame clones and leaves out a portion. The profile shows tens of thousands of clones, over 65% of them singletons. The sequenced sample consisted of peripheral blood. The receptors stem from a man aged 45-65 years with active or convalescent COVID-19.

Regarding this clone: Other DNA sequences from this sample encode an identical CDR3 as well. V usage is TRBV9 and J usage is TRBJ2-2; D is uncertain. The CDR3 is 14 residues long. The V end lost 0 bases, the J end lost 3 bases, and 6 bases lay between the germline ends. The V gene's germline CDR1 is SGDLS and CDR2 YYNGEE. CDR3 DNA sequence: TGTGCCAGCAGCGTAGACTATTACACCGGGGAGCTGTTTTTT. This encodes CASSVDYYTGELFF.

This clone occurred a few times. The chain is built from TRBV15 and TRBJ1-4; no reliable D call. The length of the CDR3 is 15 residues. The V end lost 7 bases, the J end lost 0 bases, and 12 bases lay between the germline ends. Germline CDR1 LNHNV, CDR2 YYDKDF (reference sequence). CDR3 sequence reads: CATTRAGTTNEKLFF. As DNA, the CDR3 is TGTGCCACCACTCGGGCGGGGACAACTAATGAAAAACTGTTTTTT. Complete variable domain (other parts from reference TRBV15 and TRBJ1-4): DAMVIQNPRYQVTQFGKPVTLSCSQTLNHNVMYWYQQKSSQAPKLLFHYYDKDFNNEADTPDNFQSRRPNTSFCFLDIRSPGLGDTAMYLCATTRAGTTNEKLFFGSGTQLSVL.

In nucleotides, the CDR3 is TGTGCCAGCAGCGAGGGGAACAGGGGCACTGAAGCTTTCTTT. As protein: CASSEGNRGTEAFF. The V gene is TRBV9, the J gene TRBJ1-1; 7 bases align to TRBD1. This CDR3 is 14 amino acids long. Trimming removed 3 bases from V and 4 bases from J; junction bases left unmatched: 6. The germline V gene has CDR1 SGDLS and CDR2 YYNGEE.

The rearrangement links TRBV7-6 to TRBJ1-5; TRBD1 aligns across 7 bases. Per germline, CDR1 SGHVS and CDR2 FNYEAQ. V shed 5 bases and J 4 bases; nucleotides not matched to a gene: 8. This CDR3 region has 15 residues. In DNA form, the CDR3 reads TGTGCCAGCAGCCAGGGGGGAGCCTCAAATCAGCCCCAGCATTTT. Protein product: CASSQGGASNQPQHF.

The V call is TRBV3-1 (or the pseudogene TRBV3-2), the J call TRBJ1-2; no firm D call. The V gene's germline CDR1 is LGHDT and CDR2 YNNKEL (reference sequence). V was clipped by 0 bases and J by 4 bases, with 12 bases between them. The CDR3 loop spans 15 amino acids. CDR3: CASSQDWSVRYGYTF. The CDR3 DNA reads as TGTGCCAGCAGCCAAGATTGGAGTGTTCGCTATGGCTACACCTTC.

The CDR3 protein is CASSPGTDYYGYTF. For the CDR3, the DNA is TGTGCCAGCTCTCCTGGGACGGACTATTATGGCTACACCTTC. The chain employs TRBV18 and TRBJ1-2; tentatively, D is TRBD1 (5 bases). Trimming took 6 bases from V and 5 from J, leaving 16 bases between them. There are 14 residues in the CDR3. The germline gives CDR1 KGHSH, CDR2 LQKENI. Together with reference TRBV18 and TRBJ1-2, the CDR3 gives the full variable domain: NAGVMQNPRHLVRRRGQEARLRCSPMKGHSHVYWYRQLPEEGLKFMVYLQKENIIDESGMPKERFSAEFPKEGPSILRIQQVVRGDSAAYFCASSPGTDYYGYTFGSGTRLTVV.

This clone was counted between two and nine times. This sequence joins TRBV4-2 and TRBJ1-5; 9 bases are shared with TRBD1. The length of the CDR3 is 16 residues. Germline CDR1 and CDR2: LGHNA and YNFKEQ. J was trimmed by 6 bases and V by 4 bases; bases with no gene match: 10. Here the CDR3 DNA reads TGTGCCAGCAGCCCGAGGCAGACAGGGGGACCTCAGCCCCAGCATTTT. Its translation is CASSPRQTGGPQPQHF.

CDR3 coding DNA: TGTGCCAGCAGTGGGGGGGGCGCAAGGCAGCCCCAGCATTTT. It encodes CASSGGGARQPQHF. The chain uses TRBV7-8 and TRBJ1-5; D perhaps matches TRBD1 (6 bases). Germline V gene data show CDR1 as SGHVS and CDR2 as FQNEAQ. V was pared by 6 bases and J by 7 bases, with 16 bases between. The CDR3 consists of 14 residues.

A note on this clone: The junction does not match germline at one end; this may be a read error. The rearrangement joins TRBV13 to TRBJ1-1, with 11 bases identical to TRBD1. Germline CDR1 PRHDT, CDR2 FYEKMQ (reference sequence). The CDR3 spans 16 residues. The CDR3 is CTSSPDRGLWSTEAFF. In DNA form, the CDR3 reads TGTACCAGCAGCCCGGACAGGGGGCTCTGGAGCACTGAAGCTTTCTTT.

This clone was picked up a small number of times. The chain joins TRBV2 to TRBJ1-4, with no clear D. Germline CDR1 reads SNHLY; CDR2 reads FYNNEI. This CDR3 region has 12 residues. The V gene lost 4 bases and the J gene lost 4 bases, with 4 bases spanning the gap. CDR3 DNA: TGTGCCAGCAGTGCCCGTAATGAAAAACTGTTTTTT. It codes for CASSARNEKLFF.

The rearrangement links TRBV7-8 to TRBJ2-1, with 14 positions matching TRBD2. This CDR3 region has 16 residues. The V gene's germline CDR1 is SGHVS and CDR2 FQNEAQ. V trimming: 4 bases; J trimming: 7 bases; junction bases outside the gene matches: 6. The DNA of the CDR3 is TGTGCCAGCAGCTCACGGACTAGCGGGGGGCTAAATGAGCAGTTCTTC. Translated, it gives CASSSRTSGGLNEQFF.

As to this clone: Compared with germline, one end of the junction differs, possibly owing to a read error. This chain uses TRBV6-1 with TRBJ1-1; 7 bases map to TRBD1. The CDR3 extends over 15 amino acids. Germline V gives CDR1 MNHNS, CDR2 SASEGT. The DNA of the CDR3 is TGTGCCAGCAGCGAAGCGGGACAGCGGAACACTGAAGCTTTCTTT. It specifies CASSEAGQRNTEAFF.

The chain couples TRBV4-2 to TRBJ2-2; 9 bases are shared with TRBD2. Germline assignment: CDR1 LGHNA and CDR2 YNFKEQ. V lost 4 bases to trimming and J lost 7 bases; unmatched junction nucleotides: 7. The CDR3 covers 15 residues. CDR3 loop: CASSRGAGGLGELFF. DNA of the CDR3: TGTGCCAGCAGCCGGGGCGCGGGGGGGCTCGGGGAGCTGTTTTTT.

The chain couples TRBV28 to TRBJ1-1; D unclear. The ends were cut back, 1 base at V and 1 base at J, with 7 bases in the middle. Per germline, CDR1 MDHEN and CDR2 SYDVKM. The CDR3 spans 14 residues. CDR3 region: CASSLYRQNTEAFF. CDR3 sequence (DNA): TGTGCCAGCAGTTTATACCGACAGAACACTGAAGCTTTCTTT. Using reference TRBV28 and TRBJ1-1 for the parts outside the CDR3, the full variable domain is DVKVTQSSRYLVKRTGEKVFLECVQDMDHENMFWYRQDPGLGLRLIYFSYDVKMKEKGDIPEGYSVSREKKERFSLILESASTNQTSMYLCASSLYRQNTEAFFGQGTRLTVV.